This T cell receptor beta chain was identified in a study of blood T cell repertoires in COVID-19. For the study at large: Whether acute or convalescent, the COVID-19 samples came from the United States, Italy and Spain. PBMCs, B-cell-depleted T cells, or T cells provided the cDNA or gDNA that made up the material.

Germline V gene lookup returns CDR1 MNHNY and CDR2 SVGAGI (reference sequence). The CDR3 runs 15 residues. The germline V and J ends were trimmed by 6 bases and 10 bases, with 22 bases remaining between them. How the authors handled the data: Reference gene primer amplification gave estimated nucleated cell counts. Sequenced by immunoSEQ multiplex PCR; TCRdb stores in-frame clones only, minus some. D and trimming were read from the DNA, whereas the V and J calls and clone size are those reported in that table. Here the sample spans around 16,000 clones, 87% being singletons. The sequence came from a human donor in a cohort sampled during active COVID-19. The gene calls are TRBV6-6 and TRBJ2-1, with TRBD2 as a possible D gene (6 bases). Sequencing was performed on peripheral blood. This CDR3 is CASSIVQGLGGEQFF. The DNA for the CDR3 is TGTGCCAGCAGCATCGTTCAGGGCCTTGGGGGGGAGCAGTTCTTC.